These T cell receptor beta chains were read from a single sample in a study of shared clonotypes between healthy human individuals. Repertoires were generated with immunoSEQ multiplex PCR, while TCRdb's copy carries only in-frame clones and drops some. The sample lists hundreds of thousands of clones, 72% seen once, with about 1.8% in the top ten. Sequenced material: memory CD4+ T cells sorted from blood. The receptor source for this set is a woman aged 30 to 39 in good health. CDR3s include the opening cysteine and the closing phenylalanine or tryptophan. A D gene is named only where the DNA matches it firmly. Clone size is stated in some rows and not others, as once, few, many or a class when expanded.

V: TRBV7-9; D: NA; size: NA; J: TRBJ2-5; CDR3: CASSLGSGWEQYF; DNA: TGTGCCAGCAGCTTAGGATCGGGATGGGAGCAGTACTTC
V: TRBV7-2; D: NA; size: NA; J: TRBJ1-1; CDR3: CASSSQSGGRPMNTEAFF; DNA: TGTGCCAGCAGCTCCCAATCCGGTGGTCGACCTATGAACACTGAAGCTTTCTTT
V: TRBV7-9; D: TRBD1; size: NA; J: TRBJ1-6; CDR3: CASSFGQGNSPLHF; DNA: TGTGCCAGCAGCTTCGGACAGGGCAATTCACCCCTCCACTTT
V: TRBV10-1; D: TRBD2; size: few; J: TRBJ2-3; CDR3: CASSENIAGVGDTQYF; DNA: TGCGCCAGCAGTGAAAACATAGCGGGAGTAGGTGATACGCAGTATTTT
V: TRBV28; D: TRBD1; size: once; J: TRBJ2-5; CDR3: CASSSYRGPTLQETQYF; DNA: TGTGCCAGCAGTTCTTACAGGGGGCCGACGCTACAAGAGACCCAGTACTTC
V: TRBV27; D: NA; size: few; J: TRBJ2-5; CDR3: CASRGAAETQYF; DNA: TGTGCCAGTCGTGGAGCAGCAGAGACCCAGTACTTC
V: TRBV5-1; D: NA; size: many; J: TRBJ2-2; CDR3: CASSLGWQGSRTGELFF; DNA: TGCGCCAGCAGCTTGGGTTGGCAGGGGAGTAGGACCGGGGAGCTGTTTTTT
V: TRBV7-3; D: TRBD1; size: NA; J: TRBJ2-6; CDR3: CASSVRGSPPGANVLTF; DNA: TGTGCCAGCAGCGTCAGGGGGTCCCCCCCTGGGGCCAACGTCCTGACTTTC
V: TRBV30; D: TRBD2; size: once; J: TRBJ2-3; CDR3: CAWRTGTSGGDTQYF; DNA: TGTGCCTGGAGAACCGGGACTAGTGGAGGAGATACGCAGTATTTT
V: TRBV25-1; D: TRBD2; size: NA; J: TRBJ2-7; CDR3: CASRETSGSSYEQYF; DNA: TGTGCCAGCAGAGAAACTAGCGGGAGCTCCTACGAGCAGTACTTC
V: TRBV27; D: NA; size: NA; J: TRBJ2-1; CDR3: CASRTNRGGEQFF; DNA: TGTGCCAGCAGAACAAACAGGGGAGGTGAGCAGTTCTTC
V: TRBV4-1; D: NA; size: once; J: TRBJ1-2; CDR3: CASSQGGPYGVDYGYTF; DNA: TGCGCCAGCAGCCAAGGCGGGCCATACGGAGTCGACTATGGCTACACCTTC
V: TRBV9; D: TRBD2; size: NA; J: TRBJ2-2; CDR3: CASSVVGAGGNTGELFF; DNA: TGTGCCAGCAGCGTAGTGGGAGCGGGAGGGAACACCGGGGAGCTGTTTTTT
V: TRBV5-8; D: TRBD2; size: few; J: TRBJ2-1; CDR3: CASSRAGTSEPWDEQFF; DNA: TGTGCCAGCAGCCGGGCCGGGACTAGCGAACCGTGGGATGAGCAGTTCTTC
V: TRBV5-1; D: NA; size: NA; J: TRBJ1-2; CDR3: CASSLEPETNYGYTF; DNA: TGCGCCAGCAGCTTGGAGCCGGAGACCAACTATGGCTACACCTTC
V: TRBV18; D: NA; size: NA; J: TRBJ2-2; CDR3: CASSPPGDGGTGELFF; DNA: TGTGCCAGCTCACCACCTGGGGACGGCGGCACCGGGGAGCTGTTTTTT
V: TRBV7-2; D: TRBD2; size: NA; J: TRBJ2-1; CDR3: CASSLSGRGTSGGNEQFF; DNA: TGTGCCAGCAGCCTCTCCGGGCGGGGGACTAGCGGGGGCAATGAGCAGTTCTTC
V: TRBV27; D: NA; size: once; J: TRBJ2-3; CDR3: CASSRDTQYF; DNA: TGTGCCAGCAGCCGGGATACGCAGTATTTT
V: TRBV19; D: NA; size: NA; J: TRBJ1-1; CDR3: CAIPDLGRRTPEAFF; DNA: TGTGCCATTCCGGACCTCGGGAGGAGGACGCCTGAAGCTTTCTTT
V: TRBV6-6; D: TRBD1; size: NA; J: TRBJ1-4; CDR3: CASSYGTGNEKLFF; DNA: TGTGCCAGCAGTTACGGGACAGGGAATGAAAAACTGTTTTTT
V: TRBV19; D: NA; size: NA; J: TRBJ1-3; CDR3: CASSISGNTIYF; DNA: TGTGCCAGTAGTATATCTGGAAACACCATATATTTT
V: TRBV2; D: NA; size: NA; J: TRBJ2-6; CDR3: CASSDLRGSGANVLTF; DNA: TGTGCCAGCAGTGATTTACGTGGCTCTGGGGCCAACGTCCTGACTTTC
V: TRBV11-2; D: NA; size: NA; J: TRBJ1-6; CDR3: CASSLDLPNSPLHF; DNA: TGTGCCAGCAGCTTAGATCTTCCCAATTCACCCCTCCACTTT
V: TRBV15; D: NA; size: few; J: TRBJ2-7; CDR3: CATSRGTGTLYEQYF; DNA: TGTGCCACCAGCAGGGGAACCGGGACCCTCTACGAGCAGTACTTC
V: TRBV19; D: NA; size: NA; J: TRBJ2-2; CDR3: CASSRGGSNTGELFF; DNA: TGTGCCAGTAGTAGAGGGGGGAGTAACACCGGGGAGCTGTTTTTT
V: TRBV2; D: TRBD2; size: few; J: TRBJ2-1; CDR3: CASRTRTSGSSYNEQFF; DNA: TGTGCCAGCAGGACCAGGACTAGCGGGAGCTCCTACAATGAGCAGTTCTTC
V: TRBV7-3; D: NA; size: NA; J: TRBJ2-2; CDR3: CASSPSGTQNTGELFF; DNA: TGTGCCAGCAGCCCGTCCGGGACACAAAACACCGGGGAGCTGTTTTTT
V: TRBV11-2; D: TRBD2; size: NA; J: TRBJ2-7; CDR3: CASRMIAGRSYEQYF; DNA: TGTGCCAGCAGAATGATAGCGGGACGCTCCTACGAGCAGTACTTC
V: TRBV4-2; D: NA; size: NA; J: TRBJ1-2; CDR3: CASSQDGTLYGYTF; DNA: TGTGCCAGCAGCCAAGATGGGACTCTCTATGGCTACACCTTC
V: TRBV5-4; D: NA; size: NA; J: TRBJ2-7; CDR3: CASSPTGQAYEQYF; DNA: TGTGCCAGCAGCCCGACGGGACAAGCCTACGAGCAGTACTTC